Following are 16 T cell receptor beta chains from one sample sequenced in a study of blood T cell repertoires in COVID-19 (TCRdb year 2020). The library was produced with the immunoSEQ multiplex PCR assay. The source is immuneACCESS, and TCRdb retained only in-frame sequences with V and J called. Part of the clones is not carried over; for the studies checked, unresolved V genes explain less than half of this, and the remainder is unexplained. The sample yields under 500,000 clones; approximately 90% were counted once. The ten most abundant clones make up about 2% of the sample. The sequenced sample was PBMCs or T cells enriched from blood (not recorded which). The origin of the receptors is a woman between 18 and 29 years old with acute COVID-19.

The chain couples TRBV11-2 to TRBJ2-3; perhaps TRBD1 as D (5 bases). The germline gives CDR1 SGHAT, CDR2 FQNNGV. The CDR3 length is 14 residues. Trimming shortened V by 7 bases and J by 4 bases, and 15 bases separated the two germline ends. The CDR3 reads CASTRGIWADTQYF. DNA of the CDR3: TGTGCCAGCACTAGGGGTATATGGGCAGATACGCAGTATTTT.

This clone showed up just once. The chain's CDR3 is CASSSSLRGKAYNEQFF. The CDR3 DNA sequence: TGTGCCAGCAGTTCTTCCCTGCGGGGAAAGGCCTACAATGAGCAGTTCTTC. The rearrangement links TRBV28 to TRBJ2-1; D is possibly TRBD2 (6 bases). CDR1 and CDR2 from the germline V gene are MDHEN and SYDVKM. The CDR3 is made up of 17 amino acids. V lost 4 bases and J lost 2, with 18 bases in between.

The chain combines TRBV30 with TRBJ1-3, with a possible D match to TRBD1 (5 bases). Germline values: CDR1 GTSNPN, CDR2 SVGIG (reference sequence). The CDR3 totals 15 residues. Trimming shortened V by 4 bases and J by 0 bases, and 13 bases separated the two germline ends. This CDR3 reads CAWTDRPSSGNTIYF. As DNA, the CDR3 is TGTGCCTGGACCGACAGACCTAGCTCTGGAAACACCATATATTTT.

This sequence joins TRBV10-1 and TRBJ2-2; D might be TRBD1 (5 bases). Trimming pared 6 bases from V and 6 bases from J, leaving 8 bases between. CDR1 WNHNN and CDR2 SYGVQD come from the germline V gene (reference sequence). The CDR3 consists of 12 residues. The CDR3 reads CASSRVPGELFF. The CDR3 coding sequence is TGCGCCAGCAGCAGGGTCCCCGGGGAGCTGTTTTTT.

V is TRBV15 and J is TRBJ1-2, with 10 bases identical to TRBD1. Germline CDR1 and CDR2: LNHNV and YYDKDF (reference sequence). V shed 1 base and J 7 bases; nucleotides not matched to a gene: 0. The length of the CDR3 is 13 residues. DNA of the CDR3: TGTGCCACCAGCAGAGGGGACAGGGGTGGCTACACCTTC. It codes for CATSRGDRGGYTF.

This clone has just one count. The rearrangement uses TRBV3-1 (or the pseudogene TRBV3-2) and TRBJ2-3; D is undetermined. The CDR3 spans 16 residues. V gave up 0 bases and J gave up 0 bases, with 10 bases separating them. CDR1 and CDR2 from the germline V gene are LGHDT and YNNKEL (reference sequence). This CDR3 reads CASSQDNVTSTDTQYF. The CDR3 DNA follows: TGTGCCAGCAGCCAAGATAATGTTACTAGCACAGATACGCAGTATTTT.

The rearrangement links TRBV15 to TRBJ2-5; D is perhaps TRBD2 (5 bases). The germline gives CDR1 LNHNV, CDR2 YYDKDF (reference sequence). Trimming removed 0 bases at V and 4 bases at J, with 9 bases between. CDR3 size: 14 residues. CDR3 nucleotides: TGTGCCACCAGCAGAGATCCGAGCGGAGAGACCCAGTACTTC. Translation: CATSRDPSGETQYF.

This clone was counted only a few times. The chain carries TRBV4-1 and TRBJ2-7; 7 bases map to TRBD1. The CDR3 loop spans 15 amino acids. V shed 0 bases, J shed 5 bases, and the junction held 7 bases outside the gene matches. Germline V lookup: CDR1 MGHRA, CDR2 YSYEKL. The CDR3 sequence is CASSQDPTGSNEQYF. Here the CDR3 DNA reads TGCGCCAGCAGCCAAGATCCGACAGGGAGCAACGAGCAGTACTTC.

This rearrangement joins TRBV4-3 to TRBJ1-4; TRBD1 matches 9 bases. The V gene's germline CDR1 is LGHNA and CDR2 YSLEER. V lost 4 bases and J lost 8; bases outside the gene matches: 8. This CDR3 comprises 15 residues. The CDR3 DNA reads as TGCGCCAGCAGCCGTGACGGGACAGGGAACGAAAAACTGTTTTTT. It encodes CASSRDGTGNEKLFF.

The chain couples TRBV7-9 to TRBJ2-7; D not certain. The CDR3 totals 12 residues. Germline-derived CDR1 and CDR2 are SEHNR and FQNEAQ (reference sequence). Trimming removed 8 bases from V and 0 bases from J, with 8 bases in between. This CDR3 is CASDRSSYEQYF. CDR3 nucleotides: TGTGCCAGCGATCGGAGCTCCTACGAGCAGTACTTC. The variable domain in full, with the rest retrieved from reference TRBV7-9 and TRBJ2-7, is DTGVSQNPRHKITKRGQNVTFRCDPISEHNRLYWYRQTLGQGPEFLTYFQNEAQLEKSRLLSDRFSAERPKGSFSTLEIQRTEQGDSAMYLCASDRSSYEQYFGPGTRLTVT.

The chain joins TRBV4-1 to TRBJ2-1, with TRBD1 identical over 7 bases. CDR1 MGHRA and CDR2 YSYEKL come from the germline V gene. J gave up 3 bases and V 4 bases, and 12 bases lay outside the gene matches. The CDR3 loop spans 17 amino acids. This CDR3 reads CASSRFHLAGGYNEQFF. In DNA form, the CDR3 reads TGCGCCAGCAGCCGCTTCCACCTGGCAGGGGGCTACAATGAGCAGTTCTTC.

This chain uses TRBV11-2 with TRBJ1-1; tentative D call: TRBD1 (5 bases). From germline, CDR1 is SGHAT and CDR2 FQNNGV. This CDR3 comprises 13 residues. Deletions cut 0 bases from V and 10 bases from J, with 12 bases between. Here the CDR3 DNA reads TGTGCCAGCAGCTTAGAGACAGCAGCTGCAGCTTTCTTT. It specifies CASSLETAAAAFF.

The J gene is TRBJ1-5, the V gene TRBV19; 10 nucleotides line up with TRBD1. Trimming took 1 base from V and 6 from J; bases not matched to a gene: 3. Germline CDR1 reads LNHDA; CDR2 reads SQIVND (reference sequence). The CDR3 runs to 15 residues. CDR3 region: CASSIVRTGGQPQHF. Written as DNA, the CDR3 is TGTGCCAGTAGTATAGTGAGGACAGGGGGTCAGCCCCAGCATTTT.

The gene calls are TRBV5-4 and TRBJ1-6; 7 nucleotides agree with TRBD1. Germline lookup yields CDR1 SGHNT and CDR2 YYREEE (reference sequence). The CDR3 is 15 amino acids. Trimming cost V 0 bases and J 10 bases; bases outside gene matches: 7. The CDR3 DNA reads TGTGCCAGCAGCTTGGAAGGGACAGTGAGCTCACCCCTCCACTTT. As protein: CASSLEGTVSSPLHF.

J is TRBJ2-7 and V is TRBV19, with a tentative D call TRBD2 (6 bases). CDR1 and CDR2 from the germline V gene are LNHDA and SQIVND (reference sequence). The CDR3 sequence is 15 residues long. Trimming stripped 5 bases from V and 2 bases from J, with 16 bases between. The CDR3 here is CASSLGLSSAYEQYF. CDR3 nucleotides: TGTGCCAGTAGTCTGGGCCTATCTAGCGCCTACGAGCAGTACTTC.

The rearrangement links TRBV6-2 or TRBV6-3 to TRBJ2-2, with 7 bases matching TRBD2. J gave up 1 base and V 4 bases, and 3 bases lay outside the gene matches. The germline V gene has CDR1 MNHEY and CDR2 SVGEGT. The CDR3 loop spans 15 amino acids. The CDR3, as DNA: TGTGCCAGCAGTTCGCCTAGCGGGAACACCGGGGAGCTGTTTTTT. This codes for CASSSPSGNTGELFF.